This T cell receptor (beta chain) stems from a study of follicular helper T cells after annual influenza vaccination. Survey level resolution was used for TCRB sequencing. The assay was immunoSEQ multiplex PCR, and TCRdb's table has in-frame clones only and misses some. The repertoire holds approximately 9,000 clones, with roughly 90% as singletons. Study-wide points: Each annual vaccination recalled recurring oligoclonal ICOS+CD38+ cTfh clonotypes. Day 7 ICOS+CD38+ clones later appeared mostly in ICOS-CD38- cTfh. ICOS+CD38+ cTfh clonality change tracked circulating plasmablast frequency change.

Time point defined: 2015-2016 season, pre-vaccination. Notes on this clone: No antigen is known for it.

This CDR3 is 16 amino acids long. In germline, CDR1 is SGHNT, CDR2 YYREEE (reference sequence). Trimming took 4 bases from V and 0 from J; bases not matched to a gene: 7. The material was CXCR5+ CD38- circulating T follicular helper cells from blood, obtained on the day of influenza vaccination. Subset here: circulating Tfh, non-naive CD4+CXCR5+PD-1+ (ICOS+CD38+ or ICOS-CD38-). The chain is built from TRBV5-4 and TRBJ2-3, with TRBD2 matching 8 bases. The receptor was derived from an adult who received the influenza vaccine. CDR3 sequence: CASSPPGGGSTDTQYF. The CDR3 nucleotides read TGTGCCAGCAGCCCCCCCGGGGGGGGGAGCACAGATACGCAGTATTTT. Variable domain in full (rest from reference TRBV5-4 and TRBJ2-3): ETGVTQSPTHLIKTRGQQVTLRCSSQSGHNTVSWYQQALGQGPQFIFQYYREEENGRGNFPPRFSGLQFPNYSSELNVNALELDDSALYLCASSPPGGGSTDTQYFGPGTRLTVL.